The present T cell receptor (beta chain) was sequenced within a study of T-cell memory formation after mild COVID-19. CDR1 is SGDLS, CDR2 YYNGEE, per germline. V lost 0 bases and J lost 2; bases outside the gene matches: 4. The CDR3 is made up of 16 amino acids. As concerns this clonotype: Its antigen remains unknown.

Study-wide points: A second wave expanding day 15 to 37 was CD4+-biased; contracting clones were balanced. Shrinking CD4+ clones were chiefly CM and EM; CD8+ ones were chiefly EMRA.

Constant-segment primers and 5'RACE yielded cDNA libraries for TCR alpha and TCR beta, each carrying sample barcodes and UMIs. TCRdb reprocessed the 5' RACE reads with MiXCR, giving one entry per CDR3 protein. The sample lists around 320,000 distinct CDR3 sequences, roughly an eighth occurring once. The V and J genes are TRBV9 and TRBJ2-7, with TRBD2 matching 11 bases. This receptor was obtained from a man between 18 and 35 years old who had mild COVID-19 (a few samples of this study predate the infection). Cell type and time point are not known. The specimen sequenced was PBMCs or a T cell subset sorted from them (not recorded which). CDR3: CASSVARLAGTYEQYF. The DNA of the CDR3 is TGTGCCAGCAGCGTAGCCCGACTAGCGGGGACCTACGAGCAGTACTTC.